Listed here are 18 T cell receptor beta chains from one sample, sequenced in a study of T cells in women clearing cervical HPV infection. Assay used: immunoSEQ multiplex PCR; TCRdb lists only in-frame clones, some missing. This listing includes approximately 34,000 clones. Sequences were obtained from blood buffy coat. Every receptor here comes from a woman aged 18-69 years with a cervical HPV16 infection that either progressed to CIN3+ or cleared (not recorded which).

Notes on this clone: A read error may produce the germline difference seen at one junction end. With the read ending 3 residues before the CDR3 end, the germline J gene is used to fill in that end. This sample includes further DNA sequences coding for the same CDR3. J is TRBJ1-3 and V is TRBV7-9; TRBD1 aligns across 11 bases. The CDR3 has 15 amino acids. Germline CDR1 and CDR2: SEHNR and FQNEAQ (reference sequence). CDR3 sequence reads: CASSQDRGLRNTIYF. The CDR3 DNA, read in part, is TGTGCCAGCAGCCAGGACAGGGGGCTTCGAAACACA.

Concerning this clone itself: With the read ending 3 residues before the CDR3 end, the germline J gene is used to fill in that end. J is TRBJ2-2 and V is TRBV23-1; D call uncertain. TRBV23-1 counts as an open reading frame of uncertain function. The CDR3 is made up of 16 amino acids. V lost 7 bases, J lost 6 bases, and 21 bases lay in between. This CDR3 reads CASTKNESYLAGELFF. Incomplete CDR3 DNA: TGCGCCAGCACCAAAAATGAGTCGTATTTAGCCGGGGAG.

For this clone: The read falls 3 residues short of the CDR3 end, and the missing part is taken from the germline J gene. This chain links TRBV7-9 with TRBJ2-3; weak D call: TRBD2 (6 bases). The V gene lost 2 bases and the J gene lost 1 base, with 7 bases spanning the gap. This CDR3 comprises 14 residues. The germline V gene has CDR1 SEHNR and CDR2 FQNEAQ (reference sequence). CDR3 protein: CASSLTGGTDTQYF. CDR3 DNA, as far as it was read: TGTGCCAGCAGCTTAACGGGGGGCACAGATACG.

In regard to this clone: The observed sequence ends 3 residues before the CDR3 terminus, with the missing tail filled in from the germline J gene. The chain carries TRBV19 and TRBJ1-2; TRBD1 matches 7 bases. The V segment lost 2 bases and the J segment 5 bases; nucleotides outside the gene matches: 5. This CDR3 is 14 amino acids long. CDR1 and CDR2 (germline): LNHDA, SQIVND (reference sequence). Here the CDR3 reads CASSIRDREYGYTF. Incomplete CDR3 DNA: TGTGCCAGTAGTATAAGAGACAGGGAATATGGC.

CDR3 protein: CASSLNRGGNEQFF. Incomplete CDR3 DNA: TGTGCCAGCAGCTTAAACAGGGGAGGCAATGAG. The chain is built from TRBV7-9 and TRBJ2-1; D perhaps matches TRBD1 (7 bases). The read ends 3 residues shy of where the CDR3 ends; the end is completed using the germline J gene. Germline CDR1 is SEHNR and CDR2 is FQNEAQ (reference sequence). This CDR3 is 14 amino acids long. The V and J ends lost 2 bases and 6 bases respectively, with 11 bases between them. Using reference TRBV7-9 and TRBJ2-1 for the parts outside the CDR3, the full variable domain is DTGVSQNPRHKITKRGQNVTFRCDPISEHNRLYWYRQTLGQGPEFLTYFQNEAQLEKSRLLSDRFSAERPKGSFSTLEIQRTEQGDSAMYLCASSLNRGGNEQFFGPGTRLTVL.

As to this clone: The read comes to an end 3 residues before the CDR3 does, leaving the germline J gene to fill in the end. The chain carries TRBV20-1 and TRBJ2-3; TRBD1 agrees at 7 bases. This CDR3 region has 14 residues. Germline assignment: CDR1 DFQATT and CDR2 SNEGSKA (reference sequence). Trimming cost V 3 bases and J 2 bases; bases outside gene matches: 5. The DNA read from the CDR3 is TGCAGTGCTAGTCTAGGGGGCAACACAGATACG. Translating it yields CSASLGGNTDT. The CDR3 as a whole reads CSASLGGNTDTQYF.

Worth noting for this clone: The read is 3 residues too short to cover the CDR3 end, so that end is filled in from the germline J gene. The V call is TRBV6-2 or TRBV6-3, the J call TRBJ1-2; perhaps TRBD1 as D (6 bases). The CDR3 has 17 amino acids. Germline V lookup: CDR1 MNHEY, CDR2 SVGEGT. CDR3 DNA, as far as it was read: TGTGCCAGCAGTTACTCGTTGGACGGGGGGCTATCCTACGAC. Encoded protein: CASSYSLDGGLSYD. The full CDR3 sequence reads CASSYSLDGGLSYDYTF.

Remarks on this clone: The junction does not match germline at one end; this may be a read error. The read is 3 residues too short to cover the CDR3 end, so that end is filled in from the germline J gene. The V gene is TRBV30, the J gene TRBJ2-2; D possibly corresponds to TRBD2 (6 bases). The CDR3 loop spans 15 amino acids. Germline V CDR1 and CDR2: GTSNPN, SVGIG (reference sequence). CDR3 DNA (partial): TGTGCCCGGAGAGGGGACTCTACAACTAATGAAAAG. Its protein is CARRGDSTTNEK. The whole CDR3 sequence reads CARRGDSTTNEKLFF.

With respect to this clone: The junction and the germline gene differ at one end; a read error may be behind it. The read ends 3 residues shy of where the CDR3 ends; the end is completed using the germline J gene. The gene calls are TRBV5-5 and TRBJ2-3, with D possibly being TRBD1 (5 bases). Germline CDR1 and CDR2: SGHKS and YYEKEE (reference sequence). The CDR3 sequence is 13 residues long. The CDR3 is CASSLGGTDTQYF. CDR3 bases read: TGTGCCAGCAGCTTGGGGGGCACGGATACG.

Comments on this clone: The read stops 3 residues short of the end of the CDR3; the missing end is completed from the germline J gene. The rearrangement uses TRBV7-2 and TRBJ2-4; D gene unclear. This CDR3 is 11 amino acids long. CDR1 and CDR2 (germline): SGHTA, FQGNSA. CDR3 DNA, as far as it was read: TGTGCCAGCAGCCCACAAGGCGGT. Translation gives CASSPQGG. Given in full, the CDR3 is CASSPQGGQYF.

Notes on this clone: The CDR3 extends 3 residues past the end of the read, so its final part is completed from the germline J gene. The genes are TRBV28 and TRBJ1-6; D unclear. V lost 8 bases, J lost 11 bases, and 13 bases lay in between. CDR1 and CDR2 (germline): MDHEN, SYDVKM. The CDR3 contains 12 residues. CDR3 DNA, as far as it was read: TGTGCCAGCGGCTCAGGTTATCCACCC. It is translated as CASGSGYPP. The entire CDR3 reads CASGSGYPPLHF.

Regarding this clone: The CDR3 end lies 3 residues beyond the end of the read and is filled in from the germline J gene. This chain links TRBV19 with TRBJ1-5; tentative D call: TRBD1 (5 bases). The germline V and J ends were trimmed by 4 bases and 3 bases, with 16 bases remaining between them. The CDR3 is 16 amino acids. CDR1 and CDR2 from the germline V gene are LNHDA and SQIVND (reference sequence). CDR3 DNA (partial): TGTGCCAGTAGTACCGGCCGACAGTTAAACAATCAGCCC. Its protein product is CASSTGRQLNNQP. The full CDR3 protein reads CASSTGRQLNNQPQHF.

Worth noting for this clone: The read terminates 3 residues before the CDR3 end, so the remaining end is supplied by the germline J gene. V gene TRBV14 combines with J gene TRBJ1-2; the D gene is possibly TRBD1 (6 bases). The length of the CDR3 is 13 residues. Germline CDR1 is SGHDN and CDR2 is FVKESK. Deletions cut 6 bases from V and 6 bases from J, with 14 bases between. This CDR3 reads CASRITGNDGYTF. The sequenced CDR3 bases are TGTGCCAGCAGGATTACAGGGAACGATGGC. The full variable domain, rest sourced from reference TRBV14 and TRBJ1-2, is EAGVTQFPSHSVIEKGQTVTLRCDPISGHDNLYWYRRVMGKEIKFLLHFVKESKQDESGMPNNRFLAERTGGTYSTLKVQPAELEDSGVYFCASRITGNDGYTFGSGTRLTVV.

As to this clone: The read terminates 3 residues before the CDR3 end, so the remaining end is supplied by the germline J gene. V usage is TRBV5-6 and J usage is TRBJ2-1; TRBD1 might be the D (6 bases). This CDR3 region has 12 residues. V lost 4 bases and J 6 bases, leaving 8 bases between the germline ends. The germline V gene has CDR1 SGHDT and CDR2 YYEEEE. The sequenced part of the CDR3 DNA is TGTGCCAGCAGCAAACAGGGCAATGAG. This codes for CASSKQGNE. Given in full, the CDR3 is CASSKQGNEQFF. Filled out from reference TRBV5-6 and TRBJ2-1, the complete variable domain reads DAGVTQSPTHLIKTRGQQVTLRCSPKSGHDTVSWYQQALGQGPQFIFQYYEEEERQRGNFPDRFSGHQFPNYSSELNVNALLLGDSALYLCASSKQGNEQFFGPGTRLTVL.

Note on this clone: The CDR3 end is not reached by the read, which stops 3 residues before it; the germline J gene fills it in. Other nucleotide sequences in the sample specify the same CDR3. The rearrangement uses TRBV20-1 and TRBJ1-6; 8 positions match TRBD1. From germline, CDR1 is DFQATT and CDR2 SNEGSKA (reference sequence). Trimming cost V 3 bases and J 7 bases; bases outside gene matches: 2. The CDR3 totals 13 residues. CDR3 region: CSASPGGNSPLHF. The sequenced CDR3 bases are TGCAGTGCTAGCCCAGGGGGCAATTCACCC.

On this clone itself: The read halts 3 residues ahead of the CDR3 end, with the missing end drawn from the germline J gene. The genes are TRBV5-6 and TRBJ2-3; weak D call: TRBD1 (5 bases). This CDR3 has 14 residues. Germline lookup yields CDR1 SGHDT and CDR2 YYEEEE. Trimming cost V 2 bases and J 4 bases, with 11 bases left between them. The CDR3 here is CASSFGQGADTQYF. Incomplete CDR3 DNA: TGTGCCAGCAGCTTCGGGCAGGGCGCAGATACG. Complete variable domain (other parts from reference TRBV5-6 and TRBJ2-3): DAGVTQSPTHLIKTRGQQVTLRCSPKSGHDTVSWYQQALGQGPQFIFQYYEEEERQRGNFPDRFSGHQFPNYSSELNVNALLLGDSALYLCASSFGQGADTQYFGPGTRLTVL.

CDR3 in amino acids: CASSPRGGPPGANVLTF. The sequenced part of the CDR3 DNA is TGTGCCAGCTCACCCCGTGGGGGCCCCCCTGGGGCCAACGTC. The chain joins TRBV18 to TRBJ2-6; maybe TRBD1 (6 bases). The read is 3 residues too short to cover the CDR3 end, so that end is filled in from the germline J gene. Germline CDR1 KGHSH, CDR2 LQKENI. V was clipped by 3 bases and J by 2 bases, with 14 bases between them. This CDR3 comprises 17 residues.

On this clone itself: Sequence at one end of the junction differs from germline and may be a read error. The read is 3 residues too short to cover the CDR3 end, so that end is filled in from the germline J gene. Other DNA sequences of this sample code for an identical CDR3. V and J are TRBV7-9 and TRBJ2-4; D might be TRBD1 (5 bases). CDR1 and CDR2 (germline): SEHNR, FQNEAQ (reference sequence). The CDR3 is 15 amino acids. The CDR3 DNA, read in part, is TGTGCCAGCAGTTTAGAGGACATCTCTAACTATGGT. Translated: CASSLEDISNYG. The complete CDR3 reads CASSLEDISNYGQYF. Drawing the rest from reference TRBV7-9 and TRBJ2-4, the complete variable domain is DTGVSQNPRHKITKRGQNVTFRCDPISEHNRLYWYRQTLGQGPEFLTYFQNEAQLEKSRLLSDRFSAERPKGSFSTLEIQRTEQGDSAMYLCASSLEDISNYGQYFGAGTRLSVL.